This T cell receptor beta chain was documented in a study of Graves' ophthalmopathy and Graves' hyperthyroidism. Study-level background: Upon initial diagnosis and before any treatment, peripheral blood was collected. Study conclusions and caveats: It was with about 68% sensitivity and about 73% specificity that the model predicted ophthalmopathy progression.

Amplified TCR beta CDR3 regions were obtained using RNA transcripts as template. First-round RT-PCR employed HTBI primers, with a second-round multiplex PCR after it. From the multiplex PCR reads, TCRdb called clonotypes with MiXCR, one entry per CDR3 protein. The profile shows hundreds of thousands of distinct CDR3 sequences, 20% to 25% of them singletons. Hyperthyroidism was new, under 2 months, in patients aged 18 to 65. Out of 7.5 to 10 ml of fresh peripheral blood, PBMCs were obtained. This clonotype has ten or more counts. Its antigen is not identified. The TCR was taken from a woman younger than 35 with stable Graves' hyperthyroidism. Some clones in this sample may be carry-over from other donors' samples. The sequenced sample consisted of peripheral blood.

As DNA, the CDR3 is TGTGCCATCAGTGCAGCCGGGACACACCACACTGAAGCTTTCTTT. Its translation: CAISAAGTHHTEAFF. The chain recombines TRBV10-3 with TRBJ1-1; D might be TRBD1 (6 bases). Germline V gene lookup returns CDR1 ENHRY and CDR2 SYGVKD. Trimming took 4 bases from V and 3 from J, leaving 15 bases between them. The CDR3 sequence is 15 residues long.